This T cell receptor beta chain emerged from a study of Ad26.COV2.S vaccination and SARS-CoV-2 variants. The CDR3 spans 16 residues. V shed 2 bases and J shed 0 bases, with 12 bases lying between them. The germline V gene encodes CDR1 SGHAT and CDR2 FQNNGV. Only in-frame clones appear in the TCRdb table, and some are missing; sequencing was by immunoSEQ multiplex PCR. The sample consists of approximately 400,000 clones, around 92% of them appearing once. The chain links TRBV11-2 to TRBJ2-3; D might be TRBD2 (5 bases). This clonotype originated in a human donor who had recovered from COVID-19. The sample here was peripheral blood, taken after recovery from COVID-19. CDR3 nucleotide sequence: TGTGCCAGCAGCTTAAGCGGTGCCCGAAGCACAGATACGCAGTATTTT. Translated: CASSLSGARSTDTQYF.